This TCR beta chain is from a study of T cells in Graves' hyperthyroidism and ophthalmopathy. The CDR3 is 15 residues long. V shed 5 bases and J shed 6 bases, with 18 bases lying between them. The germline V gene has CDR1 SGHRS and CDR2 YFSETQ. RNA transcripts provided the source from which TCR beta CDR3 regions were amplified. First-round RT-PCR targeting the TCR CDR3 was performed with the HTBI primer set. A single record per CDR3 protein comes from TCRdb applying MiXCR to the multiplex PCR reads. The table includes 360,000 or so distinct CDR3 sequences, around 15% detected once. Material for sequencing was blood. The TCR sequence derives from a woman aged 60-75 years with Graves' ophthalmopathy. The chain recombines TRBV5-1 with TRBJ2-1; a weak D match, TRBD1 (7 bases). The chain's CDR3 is CASRTQGGLGNEQFF. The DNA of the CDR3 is TGCGCCAGCAGGACCCAGGGGGGCCTTGGCAATGAGCAGTTCTTC.